This T cell receptor (beta chain) was profiled in a study of blood T cell repertoires in COVID-19. On the study more broadly: Collection of acute and convalescent COVID-19 samples took place in the United States, Italy and Spain. Nucleic acid was either cDNA or gDNA, and it came from T cells, B-cell-depleted T cells, or PBMCs.

Germline V gives CDR1 LNHDA, CDR2 SQIVND (reference sequence). V was clipped by 6 bases and J by 8 bases; unmatched bases: 10. The CDR3 covers 15 residues. Authors' methods: Reference gene primer amplification gave nucleated cell count estimates. This table comes from immunoSEQ multiplex PCR, and its TCRdb copy is limited to in-frame clones, with some not included. The DNA was the basis for D and trimming; V, J and clone size are from that table. This sample has about 120,000 clones, with roughly 80% found just once. This sequence joins TRBV19 and TRBJ1-4; TRBD1 matches at 9 bases. This TCR was sampled from a human donor in a cohort sampled during active COVID-19. Sequenced input: peripheral blood. The CDR3 is CASRARTGENEKLFF. The DNA for the CDR3 is TGTGCCAGTAGAGCTCGGACAGGGGAAAACGAAAAACTGTTTTTT.